This TCR beta chain was captured in a study of low-dose radiotherapy and immunotherapy resistance in tumors (dated by TCRdb to about 2022). As for the study more broadly: In Cohort 1, each fraction delivered 0.5 Gy every 2 weeks, and the prescribed total PTV dose was 6.5 Gy. Cyclophosphamide 200 mg/m2 was administered intravenously every two weeks, one day before each radiation and immunotherapy administration. The trial did not randomize participants into treatment groups. Starting on cycle 1 day 1, patients took 300 mg of aspirin by mouth once a day for four cycles. Eight patients were included in the translational analysis: three from the first dose cohort and the first five from the second dose cohort. Patients in Cohort 2 were given 1 Gy per fraction every two weeks, for a total of 13 Gy across 26 weeks. Nivolumab and ipilimumab were both given intravenously, with nivolumab at a 240 mg flat dose every two weeks and ipilimumab at 1 mg/kg every six weeks.

Here V drops 4 bases and J drops 4 bases, and the junction holds 9 bases not matched to any gene. CDR1 SGDLS and CDR2 YYNGEE are derived from the germline V gene. Measured from the cysteine to the phenylalanine, the CDR3 is 15 residues long. Only the CDR3 region is kept as DNA, spanning 45 bases read in frame from base 1. In this sample, this clonotype turned up many times. What antigen it recognizes has not been identified. Base qualities are not recorded, but no much larger clone differs from it by a single base. The time point label on this specimen signifies: before trial treatment. Donors were enrolled in RACIN, a single-arm phase I dose-escalation trial combining nivolumab, ipilimumab, aspirin, low-dose cyclophosphamide and low-dose radiotherapy. Eligible patients had advanced, TIL-negative solid tumors. To make first-strand cDNA, Superscript III was used along with a set of TRAV- and TRBV-specific primers so that both the TCRalpha and TCRbeta chains were covered. A roughly 20-cycle PCR with Phusion amplified the TCRs, pairing a constant-region primer with the adapter that was attached to the V primers. Isolated mRNA was amplified with the MessageAmp II aRNA Amplification Kit, using a roughly 15-hour in vitro transcription at 37°C. The Dynabeads mRNA DIRECT Purification Kit was used to isolate mRNA for TCR sequencing. A second approximately 25-cycle Phusion PCR added indexed Illumina adapters, and products were purified with AMPure XP beads. An Illumina MiniSeq instrument was used to deep-sequence the TCRalpha and TCRbeta libraries. From the authors' description of their analysis: Custom Perl scripts were used to pool TCR sequences that encoded the same protein, to remove out-of-frame sequences, and to calculate the abundance of each clonotype. Any TCR sequence backed by just one read was left out of the analysis. The metrics used to describe the repertoires included Shannon entropy, Gini index, clonality, richness, and the frequency of TCRs shared between repertoires. The public sequencing data were trimmed at Q25 with fastp and processed into clonotypes with MiXCR by TCRdb, which kept only in-frame beta chains. Each entry merges the rows of one CDR3 protein and shows their most common DNA and genes. These V and J calls derive from TCRdb rather than the authors' analysis. The sample profile shows about 89,000 distinct CDR3 sequences; 9.4% of them were found once. Jointly, the top ten make up around 1% of the sample.

Sequenced material: PBMCs, taken before treatment. This sequence originates from a male donor with prostate cancer. The chain joins TRBV9 to TRBJ2-3, with 7 bases aligning to TRBD2. The CDR3 loop reads CASSPRLAESDTQYF. In nucleotide form, the sequence is TGTGCCAGCAGCCCCCGGCTAGCGGAGTCAGATACGCAGTATTTT.